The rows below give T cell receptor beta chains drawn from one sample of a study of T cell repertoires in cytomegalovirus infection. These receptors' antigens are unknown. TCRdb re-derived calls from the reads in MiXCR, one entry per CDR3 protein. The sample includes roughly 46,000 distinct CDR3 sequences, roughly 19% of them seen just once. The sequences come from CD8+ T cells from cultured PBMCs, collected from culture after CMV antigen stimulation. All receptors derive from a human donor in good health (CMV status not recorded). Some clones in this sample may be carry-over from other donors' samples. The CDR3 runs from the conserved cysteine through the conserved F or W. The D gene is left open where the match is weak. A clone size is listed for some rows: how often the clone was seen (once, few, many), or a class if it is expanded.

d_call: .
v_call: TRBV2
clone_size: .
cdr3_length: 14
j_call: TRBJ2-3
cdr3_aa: CAYWGGRSPDTQYF
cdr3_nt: TGTGCTTACTGGGGGGGCCGTAGCCCAGATACGCAGTATTTT

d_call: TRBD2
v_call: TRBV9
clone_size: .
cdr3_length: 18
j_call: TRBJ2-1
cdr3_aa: CASSVGGRGGISYNEQFF
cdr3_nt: TGTGCCAGCAGCGTAGGAGGGCGGGGGGGGATCTCCTACAATGAGCAGTTCTTC

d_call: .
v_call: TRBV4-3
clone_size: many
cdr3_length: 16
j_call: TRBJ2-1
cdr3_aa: CASSQDLWGGDNEQFF
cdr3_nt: TGCGCCAGCAGCCAAGATCTCTGGGGAGGCGACAATGAGCAGTTCTTC

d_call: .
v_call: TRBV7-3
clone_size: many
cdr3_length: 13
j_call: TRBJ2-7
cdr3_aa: CASSSGPSYEQYF
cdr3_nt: TGTGCCAGCAGCTCCGGACCCTCCTACGAGCAGTACTTC

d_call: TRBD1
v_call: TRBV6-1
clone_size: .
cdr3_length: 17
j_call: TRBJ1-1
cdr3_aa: CASRTVPGQGSDTEAFF
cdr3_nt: TGTGCCAGCAGAACCGTCCCGGGACAGGGTTCCGACACTGAAGCTTTCTTT

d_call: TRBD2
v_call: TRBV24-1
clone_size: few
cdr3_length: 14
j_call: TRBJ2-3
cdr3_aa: CATSGGTSGSPQYF
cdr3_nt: TGTGCCACCAGTGGGGGGACTAGCGGGAGTCCGCAGTATTTT

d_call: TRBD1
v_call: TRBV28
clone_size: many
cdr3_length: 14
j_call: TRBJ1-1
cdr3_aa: CASSRTGGSTEAFF
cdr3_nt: TGTGCCAGCAGCCGGACAGGGGGGAGCACTGAAGCTTTCTTT

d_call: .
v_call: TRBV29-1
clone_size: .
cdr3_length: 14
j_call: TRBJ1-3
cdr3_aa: CSATHRIRRNTIYF
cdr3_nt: TGCAGCGCCACCCACAGAATCAGAAGAAACACCATATATTTT

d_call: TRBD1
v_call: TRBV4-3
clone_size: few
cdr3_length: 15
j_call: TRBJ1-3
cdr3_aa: CASSPTGQNRNTIYF
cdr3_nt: TGCGCCAGCAGCCCTACGGGACAGAATCGAAACACCATATATTTT

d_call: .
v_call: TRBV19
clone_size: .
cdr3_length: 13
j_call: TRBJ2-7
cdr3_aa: CASSSAGAYEQYF
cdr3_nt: TGTGCCAGTAGCTCCGCAGGGGCCTACGAGCAGTACTTC

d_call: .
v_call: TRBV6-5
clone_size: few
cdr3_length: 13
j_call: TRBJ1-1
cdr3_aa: CASSYSVGTEAFF
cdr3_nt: TGTGCCAGCAGTTACTCTGTGGGGACTGAAGCTTTCTTT

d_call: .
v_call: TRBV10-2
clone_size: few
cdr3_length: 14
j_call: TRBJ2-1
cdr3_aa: CASSEWASPNEQFF
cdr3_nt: TGCGCCAGCAGTGAGTGGGCTAGCCCTAATGAGCAGTTCTTC

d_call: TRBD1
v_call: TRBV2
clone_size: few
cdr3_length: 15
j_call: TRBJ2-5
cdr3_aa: CASSEIRDSQETQYF
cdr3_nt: TGTGCCAGCAGTGAAATTAGGGACAGCCAAGAGACCCAGTACTTC

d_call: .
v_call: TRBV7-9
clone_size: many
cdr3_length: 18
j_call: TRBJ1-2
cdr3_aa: CASSLISGLAHSYYGYTF
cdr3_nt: TGTGCCAGCAGCTTAATTTCAGGGTTAGCCCACTCATACTATGGCTACACCTTC

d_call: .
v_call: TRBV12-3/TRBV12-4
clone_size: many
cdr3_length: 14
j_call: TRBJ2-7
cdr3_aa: CASSSGHSSYEQYF
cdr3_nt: TGTGCCAGCAGTTCGGGACACAGCTCCTACGAGCAGTACTTC

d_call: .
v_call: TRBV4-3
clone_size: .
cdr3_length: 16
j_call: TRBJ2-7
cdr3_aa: CASSLDHSGLSYEQYF
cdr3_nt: TGCGCCAGCAGCCTGGATCATAGCGGCCTGTCCTACGAGCAGTACTTC

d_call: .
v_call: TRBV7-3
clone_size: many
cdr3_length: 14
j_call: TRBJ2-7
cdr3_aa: CASSLAGAGDEQYF
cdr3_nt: TGTGCCAGCAGCTTAGCAGGGGCCGGGGACGAGCAGTACTTC

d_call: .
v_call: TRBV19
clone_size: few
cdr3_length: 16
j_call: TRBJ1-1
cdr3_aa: CASSIGDGGRATEAFF
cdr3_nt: TGTGCCAGTAGTATCGGGGACGGGGGGCGCGCCACTGAAGCTTTCTTT

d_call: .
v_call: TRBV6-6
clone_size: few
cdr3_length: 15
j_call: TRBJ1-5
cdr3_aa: CASSPIRETGQPQHF
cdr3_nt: TGTGCCAGCAGCCCGATCCGAGAGACGGGGCAGCCCCAGCATTTT

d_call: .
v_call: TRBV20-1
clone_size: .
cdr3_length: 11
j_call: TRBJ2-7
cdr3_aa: CSASRGVEQYF
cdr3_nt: TGCAGTGCTAGTCGAGGGGTTGAGCAGTACTTC

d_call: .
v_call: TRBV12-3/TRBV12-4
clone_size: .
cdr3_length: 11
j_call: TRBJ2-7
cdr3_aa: CASGPGTWKYF
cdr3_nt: TGTGCCAGCGGACCCGGGACTTGGAAGTACTTC

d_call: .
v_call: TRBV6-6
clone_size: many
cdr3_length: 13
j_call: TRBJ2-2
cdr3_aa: CASSYGAGGELFF
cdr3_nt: TGTGCCAGCAGTTACGGCGCTGGCGGGGAGCTGTTTTTT

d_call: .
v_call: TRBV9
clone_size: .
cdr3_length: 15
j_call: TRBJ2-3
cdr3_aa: CASRASSRDTDTQYF
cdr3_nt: TGTGCCAGCAGAGCTAGTTCCCGGGACACAGATACGCAGTATTTT

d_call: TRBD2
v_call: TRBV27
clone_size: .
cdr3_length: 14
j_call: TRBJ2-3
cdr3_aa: CASSSGGHRDTQYF
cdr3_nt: TGTGCCAGCAGCTCGGGGGGGCACCGAGATACGCAGTATTTT

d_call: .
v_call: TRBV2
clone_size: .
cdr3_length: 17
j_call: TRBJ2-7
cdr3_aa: CASSAPPRGGRADKQYF
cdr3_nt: TGTGCCAGCAGTGCCCCTCCCAGGGGCGGGAGAGCCGACAAGCAGTACTTC

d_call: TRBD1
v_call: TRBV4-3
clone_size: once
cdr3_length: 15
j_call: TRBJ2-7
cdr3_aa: CASSQDGQDSYEQYF
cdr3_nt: TGCGCCAGCAGCCAAGATGGACAGGACTCCTACGAGCAGTACTTC

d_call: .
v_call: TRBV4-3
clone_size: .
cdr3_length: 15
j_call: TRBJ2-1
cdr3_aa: CASSQEQGSYNEQFF
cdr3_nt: TGCGCCAGCAGCCAAGAACAGGGCTCGTACAATGAGCAGTTCTTC

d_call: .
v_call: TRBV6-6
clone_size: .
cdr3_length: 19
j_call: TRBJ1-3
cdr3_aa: CASSYSTKTGGLSGNTIYF
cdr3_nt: TGTGCCAGCAGTTACTCGACAAAAACGGGCGGGCTCTCTGGAAACACCATATATTTT

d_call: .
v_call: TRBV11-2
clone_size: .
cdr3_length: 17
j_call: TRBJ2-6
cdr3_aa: CASSSGVLRSGANVLTF
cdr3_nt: TGTGCCAGCAGCTCAGGGGTTTTACGCTCTGGGGCCAACGTCCTGACTTTC

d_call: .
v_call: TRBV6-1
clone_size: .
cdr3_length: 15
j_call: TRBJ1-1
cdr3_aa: CASSEAVGMNTEAFF
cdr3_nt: TGTGCCAGCAGTGAAGCGGTGGGTATGAACACTGAAGCTTTCTTT

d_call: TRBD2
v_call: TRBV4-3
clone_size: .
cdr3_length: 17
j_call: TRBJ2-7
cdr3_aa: CASSQDPPASGSDEQYF
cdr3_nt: TGCGCCAGCAGCCAAGATCCCCCCGCTAGCGGGAGCGACGAGCAGTACTTC

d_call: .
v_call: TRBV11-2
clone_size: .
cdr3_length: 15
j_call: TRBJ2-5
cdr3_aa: CASSLGATAQETQYF
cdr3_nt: TGTGCCAGCAGCCTGGGGGCGACAGCCCAAGAGACCCAGTACTTC

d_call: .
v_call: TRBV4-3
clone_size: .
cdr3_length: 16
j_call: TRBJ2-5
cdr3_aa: CASSQELRGGQETQYF
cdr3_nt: TGCGCCAGCAGCCAAGAATTACGGGGAGGACAAGAGACCCAGTACTTC

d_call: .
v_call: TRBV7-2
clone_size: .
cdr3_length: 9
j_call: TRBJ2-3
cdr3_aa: CALGDTQYF
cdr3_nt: TGTGCCTTAGGGGATACGCAGTATTTT

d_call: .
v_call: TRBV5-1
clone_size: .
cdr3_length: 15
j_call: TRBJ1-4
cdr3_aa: CASSIEPATNEKLFF
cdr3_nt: TGCGCCAGCAGCATAGAACCAGCAACTAATGAAAAACTGTTTTTT

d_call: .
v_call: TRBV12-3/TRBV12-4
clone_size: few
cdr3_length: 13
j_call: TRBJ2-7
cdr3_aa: CASSLQADYEQYF
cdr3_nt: TGTGCCAGCAGTCTACAGGCAGACTACGAGCAGTACTTC

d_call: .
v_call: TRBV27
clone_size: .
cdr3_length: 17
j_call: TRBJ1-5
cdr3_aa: CASSLSGTEDSNQPQHF
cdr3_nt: TGTGCCAGCAGTTTATCGGGGACCGAGGATAGCAATCAGCCCCAGCATTTT

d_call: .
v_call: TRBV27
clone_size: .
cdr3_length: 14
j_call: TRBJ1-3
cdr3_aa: CASSGTNSGNTIYF
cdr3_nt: TGTGCCAGCAGTGGGACAAACTCTGGAAACACCATATATTTT

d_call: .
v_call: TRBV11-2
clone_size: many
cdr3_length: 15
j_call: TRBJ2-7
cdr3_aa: CASRLLGGGNYEQYF
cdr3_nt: TGTGCCAGCAGACTTCTAGGGGGCGGGAACTACGAGCAGTACTTC